This TCR beta chain was sequenced for a study of shared clonotypes between healthy human individuals. CDR1 is SEHNR, CDR2 FQNEAQ, per germline (reference sequence). The CDR3 spans 11 residues. V shed 0 bases and J shed 10 bases, with 6 bases lying between them. On sorted subsets, replicate PCRs used approximately 190 ng DNA, or 30,000 or so T cell genomes. Sequencing used immunoSEQ multiplex PCR; TCRdb keeps in-frame clones, though not all of them. The sample holds roughly 720,000 clones, roughly 88% seen once. This clonotype was obtained from a man in his late teens or twenties in good health. Some clones in this sample may be carry-over from other donors' samples. The gene calls are TRBV7-9 and TRBJ1-1; D may be TRBD1 (6 bases). Sequencing was done on a sample of memory CD8+ T cells from PBMCs. Subset of the sample: CD45RO+ cells pooled with CCR7-negative TemRA cells. CDR3 DNA sequence: TGTGCCAGCAGCTTAGCAGGGGGAGCTTTCTTT. Encoded protein: CASSLAGGAFF.